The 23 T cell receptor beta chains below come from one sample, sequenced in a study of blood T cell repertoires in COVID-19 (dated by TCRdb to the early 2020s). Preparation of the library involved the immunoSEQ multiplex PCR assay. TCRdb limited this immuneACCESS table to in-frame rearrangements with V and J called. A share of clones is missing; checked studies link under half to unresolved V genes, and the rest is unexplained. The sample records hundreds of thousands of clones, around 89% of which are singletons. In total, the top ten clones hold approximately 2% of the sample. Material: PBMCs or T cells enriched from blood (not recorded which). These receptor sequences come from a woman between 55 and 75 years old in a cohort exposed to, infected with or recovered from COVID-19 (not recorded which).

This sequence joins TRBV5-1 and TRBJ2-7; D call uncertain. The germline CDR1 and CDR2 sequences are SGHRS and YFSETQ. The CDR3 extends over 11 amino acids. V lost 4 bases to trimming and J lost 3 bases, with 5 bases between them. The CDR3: CASSPGYEQYF. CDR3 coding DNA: TGCGCCAGCAGCCCGGGCTACGAGCAGTACTTC. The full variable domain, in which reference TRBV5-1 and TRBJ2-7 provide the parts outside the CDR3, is KAGVTQTPRYLIKTRGQQVTLSCSPISGHRSVSWYQQTPGQGLQFLFEYFSETQRNKGNFPGRFSGRQFSNSRSEMNVSTLELGDSALYLCASSPGYEQYFGPGTRLTVT.

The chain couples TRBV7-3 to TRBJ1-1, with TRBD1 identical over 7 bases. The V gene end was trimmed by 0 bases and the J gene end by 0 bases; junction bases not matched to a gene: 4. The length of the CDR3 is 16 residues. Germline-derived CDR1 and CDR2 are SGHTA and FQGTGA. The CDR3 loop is CASSLTGGLLNTEAFF. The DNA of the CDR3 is TGTGCCAGCAGCTTAACAGGGGGCCTTTTGAACACTGAAGCTTTCTTT.

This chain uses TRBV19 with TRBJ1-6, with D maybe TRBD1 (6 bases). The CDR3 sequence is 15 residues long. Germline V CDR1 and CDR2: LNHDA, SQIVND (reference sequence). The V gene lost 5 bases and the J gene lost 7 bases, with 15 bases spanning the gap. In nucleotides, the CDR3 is TGTGCCAGTAGTCCCAGGGGTTCATGGAATTCACCCCTCCACTTT. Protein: CASSPRGSWNSPLHF.

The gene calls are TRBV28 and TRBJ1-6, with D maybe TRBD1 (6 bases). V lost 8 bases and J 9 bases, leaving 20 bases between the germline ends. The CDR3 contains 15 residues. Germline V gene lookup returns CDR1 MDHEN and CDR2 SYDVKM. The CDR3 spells CASRKEGGPGSPLHF. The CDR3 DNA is TGTGCCAGCCGAAAGGAGGGGGGGCCTGGTTCACCCCTCCACTTT.

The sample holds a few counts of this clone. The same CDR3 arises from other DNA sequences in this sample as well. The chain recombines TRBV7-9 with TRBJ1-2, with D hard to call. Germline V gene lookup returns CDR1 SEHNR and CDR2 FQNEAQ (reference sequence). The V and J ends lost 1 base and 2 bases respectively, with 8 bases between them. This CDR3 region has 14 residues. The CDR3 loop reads CASSLGAGNYGYTF. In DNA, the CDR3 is TGTGCCAGCAGCTTAGGCGCGGGGAACTATGGCTACACCTTC.

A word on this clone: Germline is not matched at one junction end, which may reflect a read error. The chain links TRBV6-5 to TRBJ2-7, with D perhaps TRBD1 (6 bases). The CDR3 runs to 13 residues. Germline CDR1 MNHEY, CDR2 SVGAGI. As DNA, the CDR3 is TGTGCCAGCAGTTACAAAAACAGGGCTAGTCTGGAATTC. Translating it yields CASSYKNRASLEF.

In DNA, the CDR3 is TGCGCCAGCAGCCGACCCACAGGGGGCAAGGGGAATGAGCAGTTCTTC. Its translation: CASSRPTGGKGNEQFF. This chain uses TRBV5-1 with TRBJ2-1; 9 bases fit TRBD1. CDR3 length: 16 amino acids. The germline V gene encodes CDR1 SGHRS and CDR2 YFSETQ. V lost 4 bases and J lost 7; bases outside the gene matches: 12. The full variable domain, with the rest looked up from reference TRBV5-1 and TRBJ2-1, is KAGVTQTPRYLIKTRGQQVTLSCSPISGHRSVSWYQQTPGQGLQFLFEYFSETQRNKGNFPGRFSGRQFSNSRSEMNVSTLELGDSALYLCASSRPTGGKGNEQFFGPGTRLTVL.

CDR3 nucleotides: TGTGCCAGCAGACTAGCAGGGGGATCCAAAAACATTCAGTACTTC. This translates into CASRLAGGSKNIQYF. The rearrangement uses TRBV6-5 and TRBJ2-4, with D maybe TRBD1 (7 bases). V was trimmed by 6 bases and J by 2 bases, leaving 14 bases between them. Germline CDR1 reads MNHEY; CDR2 reads SVGAGI. The CDR3 extends over 15 amino acids.

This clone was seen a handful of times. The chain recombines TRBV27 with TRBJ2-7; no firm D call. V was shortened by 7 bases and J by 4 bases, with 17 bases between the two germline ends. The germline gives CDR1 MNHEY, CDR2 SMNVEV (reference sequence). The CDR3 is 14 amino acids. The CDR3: CASTTSNRVYEQYF. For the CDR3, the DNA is TGTGCCAGCACTACCAGTAACCGGGTTTACGAGCAGTACTTC.

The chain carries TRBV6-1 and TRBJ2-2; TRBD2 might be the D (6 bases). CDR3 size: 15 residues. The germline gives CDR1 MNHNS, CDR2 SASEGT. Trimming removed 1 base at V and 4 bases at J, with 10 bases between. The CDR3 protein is CASSEEEGRTGELFF. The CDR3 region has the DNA TGTGCCAGCAGTGAAGAGGAGGGGCGCACCGGGGAGCTGTTTTTT.

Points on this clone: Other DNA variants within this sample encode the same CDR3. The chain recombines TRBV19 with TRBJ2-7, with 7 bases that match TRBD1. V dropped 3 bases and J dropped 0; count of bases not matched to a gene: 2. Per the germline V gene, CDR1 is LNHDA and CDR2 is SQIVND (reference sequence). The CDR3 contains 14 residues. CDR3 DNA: TGTGCCAGTAGTATCGCAGGGGGCTCCTACGAGCAGTACTTC. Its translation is CASSIAGGSYEQYF.

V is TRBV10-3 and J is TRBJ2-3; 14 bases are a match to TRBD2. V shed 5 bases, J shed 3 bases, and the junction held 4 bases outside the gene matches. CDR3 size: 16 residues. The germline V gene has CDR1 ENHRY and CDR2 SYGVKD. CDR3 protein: CAISPGLAGVTDTQYF. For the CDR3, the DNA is TGTGCCATCAGTCCGGGACTAGCGGGGGTAACAGATACGCAGTATTTT.

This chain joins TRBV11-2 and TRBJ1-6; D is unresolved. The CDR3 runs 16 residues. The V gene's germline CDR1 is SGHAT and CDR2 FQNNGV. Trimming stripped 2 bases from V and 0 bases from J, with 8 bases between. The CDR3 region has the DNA TGTGCCAGCAGCTTAACCAGAGGCTCCTATAATTCACCCCTCCACTTT. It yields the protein CASSLTRGSYNSPLHF.

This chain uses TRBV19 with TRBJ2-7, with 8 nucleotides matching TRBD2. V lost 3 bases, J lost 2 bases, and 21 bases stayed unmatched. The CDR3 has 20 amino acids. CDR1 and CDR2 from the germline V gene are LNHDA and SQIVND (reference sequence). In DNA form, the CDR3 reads TGTGCCAGTAGTATGAAGGGGGTGATAGCGGGAAGGAGTATCCCCTACGAGCAGTACTTC. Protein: CASSMKGVIAGRSIPYEQYF.

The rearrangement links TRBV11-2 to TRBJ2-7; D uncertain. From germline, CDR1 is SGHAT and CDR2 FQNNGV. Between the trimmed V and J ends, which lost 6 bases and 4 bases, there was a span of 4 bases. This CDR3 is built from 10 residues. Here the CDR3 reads CASRHYEQYF. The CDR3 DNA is TGTGCCAGCAGACATTACGAGCAGTACTTC. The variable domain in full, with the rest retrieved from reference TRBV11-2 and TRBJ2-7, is EAGVAQSPRYKIIEKRQSVAFWCNPISGHATLYWYQQILGQGPKLLIQFQNNGVVDDSQLPKDRFSAERLKGVDSTLKIQPAKLEDSAVYLCASRHYEQYFGPGTRLTVT.

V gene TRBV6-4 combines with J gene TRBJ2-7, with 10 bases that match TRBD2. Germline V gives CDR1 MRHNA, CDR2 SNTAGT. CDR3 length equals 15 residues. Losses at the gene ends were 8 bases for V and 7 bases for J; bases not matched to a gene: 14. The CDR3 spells CASDSGRPRLGEQYF. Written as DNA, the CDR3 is TGTGCCAGCGATAGCGGGAGGCCCAGGCTGGGTGAGCAGTACTTC.

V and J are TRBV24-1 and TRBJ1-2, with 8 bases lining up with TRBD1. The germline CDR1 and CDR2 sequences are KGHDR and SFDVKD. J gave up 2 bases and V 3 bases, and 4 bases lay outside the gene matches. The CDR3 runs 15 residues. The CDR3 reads CATSDPGGTNYGYTF. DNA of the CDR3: TGTGCCACCAGTGATCCAGGGGGCACCAACTATGGCTACACCTTC.

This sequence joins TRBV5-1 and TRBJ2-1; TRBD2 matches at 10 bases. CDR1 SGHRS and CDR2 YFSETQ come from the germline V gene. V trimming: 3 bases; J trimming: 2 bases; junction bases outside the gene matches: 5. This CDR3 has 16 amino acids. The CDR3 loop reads CASSSRTSGTYNEQFF. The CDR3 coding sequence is TGCGCCAGCAGCTCTCGGACTAGCGGAACCTACAATGAGCAGTTCTTC.

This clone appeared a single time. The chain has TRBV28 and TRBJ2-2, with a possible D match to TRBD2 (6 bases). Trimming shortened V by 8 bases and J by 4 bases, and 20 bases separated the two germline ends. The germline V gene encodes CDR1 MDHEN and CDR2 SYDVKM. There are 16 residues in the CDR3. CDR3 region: CASAVYTLAFTGELFF. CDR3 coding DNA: TGTGCCAGCGCAGTGTATACCCTAGCGTTCACCGGGGAGCTGTTTTTT.

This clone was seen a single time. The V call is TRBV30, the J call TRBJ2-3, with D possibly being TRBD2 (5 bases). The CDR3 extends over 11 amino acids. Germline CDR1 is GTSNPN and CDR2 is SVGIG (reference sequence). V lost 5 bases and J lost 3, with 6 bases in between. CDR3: CAWSGTDTQYF. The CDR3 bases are TGTGCCTGGTCGGGGACAGATACGCAGTATTTT.

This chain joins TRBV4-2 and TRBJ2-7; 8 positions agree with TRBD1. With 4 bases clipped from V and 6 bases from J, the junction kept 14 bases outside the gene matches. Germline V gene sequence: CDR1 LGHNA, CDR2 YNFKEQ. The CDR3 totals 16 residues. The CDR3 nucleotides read TGTGCCAGCAGCCGCTTACTATCCCCGACAGGGGCCGAGCAGTACTTC. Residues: CASSRLLSPTGAEQYF.

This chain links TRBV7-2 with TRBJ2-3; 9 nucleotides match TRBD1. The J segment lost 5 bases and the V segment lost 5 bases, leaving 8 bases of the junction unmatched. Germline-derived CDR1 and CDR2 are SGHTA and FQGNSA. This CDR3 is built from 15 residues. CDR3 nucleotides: TGTGCCAGCAGCCCCCGGGACAGGGTATTAGATACGCAGTATTTT. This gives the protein CASSPRDRVLDTQYF.

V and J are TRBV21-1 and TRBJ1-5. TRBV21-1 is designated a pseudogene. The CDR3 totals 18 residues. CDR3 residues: CASIQEGAQSYSNQPQHF. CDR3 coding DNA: TGTGCCAGCATCCAAGAGGGTGCCCAATCGTATAGCAATCAGCCCCAGCATTTT.